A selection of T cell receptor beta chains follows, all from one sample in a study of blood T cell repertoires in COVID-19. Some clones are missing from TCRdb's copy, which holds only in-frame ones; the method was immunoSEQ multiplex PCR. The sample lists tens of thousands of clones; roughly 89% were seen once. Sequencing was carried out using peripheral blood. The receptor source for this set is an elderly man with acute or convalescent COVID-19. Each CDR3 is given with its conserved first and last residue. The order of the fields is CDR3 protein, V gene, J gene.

CDR3aa: CATSAPGVYQPQHF; v_gene: TRBV24-1; j_gene: TRBJ1-5
CDR3aa: CASSDRQNTEAFF; v_gene: TRBV6-1; j_gene: TRBJ1-1
CDR3aa: CASRWGLADQETQYF; v_gene: TRBV19; j_gene: TRBJ2-5
CDR3aa: CASSLLTSSDTQYF; v_gene: TRBV5-1; j_gene: TRBJ2-3
CDR3aa: CASSVSGLAQGTDTQYF; v_gene: TRBV9; j_gene: TRBJ2-3
CDR3aa: CASSRDREETQYF; v_gene: TRBV23-1; j_gene: TRBJ2-5
CDR3aa: CASSVSRGLGYTF; v_gene: TRBV2; j_gene: TRBJ1-2
CDR3aa: CASSESLANEQYF; v_gene: TRBV10-1; j_gene: TRBJ2-7
CDR3aa: CASSLRPPGSGELFF; v_gene: TRBV5-4; j_gene: TRBJ2-2
CDR3aa: CASSSTGFGTQYF; v_gene: TRBV5-1; j_gene: TRBJ2-5
CDR3aa: CASSLRQGWTEAFF; v_gene: TRBV5-1; j_gene: TRBJ1-1
CDR3aa: CASSLGGWSNQPQHF; v_gene: TRBV2; j_gene: TRBJ1-5
CDR3aa: CASSKGQHSNQPQHF; v_gene: TRBV6-2/TRBV6-3; j_gene: TRBJ1-5
CDR3aa: CASSIPGQTYEQYF; v_gene: TRBV19; j_gene: TRBJ2-7
CDR3aa: CASSSTGGRVELFF; v_gene: TRBV3-1/TRBV3-2; j_gene: TRBJ2-2
CDR3aa: CASSLEGSGRLYNEQFF; v_gene: TRBV11-3; j_gene: TRBJ2-1
CDR3aa: CASRNRGSGTEAFF; v_gene: TRBV6-5; j_gene: TRBJ1-1
CDR3aa: CASSLFPTGWNTEAFF; v_gene: TRBV27; j_gene: TRBJ1-1
CDR3aa: CASSLDRGSPVDGGDTQYF; v_gene: TRBV11-3; j_gene: TRBJ2-3
CDR3aa: CASSLAGAGTEAFF; v_gene: TRBV7-8; j_gene: TRBJ1-1
CDR3aa: CASSLTSSGNTIYF; v_gene: TRBV5-6; j_gene: TRBJ1-3
CDR3aa: CASSPSRASSYEQYF; v_gene: TRBV19; j_gene: TRBJ2-7
CDR3aa: CASSARDTITGELFF; v_gene: TRBV5-4; j_gene: TRBJ2-2
CDR3aa: CASSLAGQGNYGYTF; v_gene: TRBV5-1; j_gene: TRBJ1-2
CDR3aa: CASNRLAGVTDTQYF; v_gene: TRBV2; j_gene: TRBJ2-3